The T cell receptor (beta chain) described here comes from a study of blood T cell repertoires in COVID-19. Background on the study: Some COVID-19 samples were acute and others convalescent; all came from the United States, Italy and Spain. PBMCs, B-cell-depleted T cells, or T cells provided the cDNA or gDNA that made up the material.

Per the authors' pipeline: Using reference gene primer amplification, nucleated cell counts were estimated. Profiling relied on immunoSEQ multiplex PCR, and the TCRdb table lists in-frame clones only, not all of them. That table is the source of V, J and clone size, and D and trimming were worked out from the DNA. Counted here are roughly 250,000 clones, under 95% occurring once; the ten biggest clones make up around 1.8%. Those enrolled, adults aged roughly 18 to 90 years, came from about 24 US areas. There are 14 residues in the CDR3. Germline V gene lookup returns CDR1 SGHDN and CDR2 FVKESK. Between the trimmed V and J ends, which lost 0 bases and 0 bases, there was a span of 5 bases.

Sequenced material: PBMCs or T cells enriched from blood (not recorded which). This clonotype was sampled from a woman in her late teens or twenties who had recovered from COVID-19. This chain uses TRBV14 with TRBJ2-5; D not certain. The CDR3 spells CASSQERYQETQYF. CDR3 nucleotides: TGTGCCAGCAGCCAAGAGCGGTACCAAGAGACCCAGTACTTC.